This T cell receptor (beta chain) is drawn from a study of T cell responses to AZD1222 COVID-19 vaccine. Study findings and constraints: Unmutated variant regions are reportedly targeted by nearly half of spike-specific TCRs. Spike-specific TCR depth and breadth grew after two AZD1222 doses. The number of AZD1222 recipients seropositive at baseline was only five to seven. At 160-218 and 743-854, vaccine-associated CD4 TCRs were dominant, and they spanned spike.

Sequencing used immunoSEQ multiplex PCR; TCRdb keeps in-frame clones, though not all of them. The sample includes roughly 79,000 clones, about 92% of them seen just once. The germline V gene encodes CDR1 MNHEY and CDR2 SVGEGT. This CDR3 is built from 14 residues. V was clipped by 0 bases and J by 2 bases, with 8 bases between them. Concerning this clone: The antigen is unknown. The same CDR3 can be traced to other DNA sequences in this sample.

The receptor was derived from an adult in good health. The sequencing here drew on peripheral blood, taken on day 0 of MenACWY control vaccination. The chain is built from TRBV6-2 or TRBV6-3 and TRBJ2-7; no firm D call. The CDR3 protein is CASSYSGRAYEQYF. CDR3 in DNA: TGTGCCAGCAGTTACTCGGGCCGAGCCTACGAGCAGTACTTC.